This T cell receptor (beta chain) is from a study of radiotherapy plus CTLA-4 blockade in lung cancer. Ipilimumab CTLA-4 blockade and focal radiation were given to patients with chemo-refractory metastatic non-small-cell lung cancer. Profiled with immunoSEQ multiplex PCR; TCRdb holds only in-frame clones, not every one. The sample comprises some 15,000 clones, 87% of which are singletons, and under 15% rests with the top ten. This clone has a handful of counts. The sample here was peripheral blood, taken from a patient treated with radiotherapy plus ipilimumab. The TCR comes from a human donor with non-small cell lung cancer that progressed on radiotherapy plus ipilimumab. Some clones in this sample may be carry-over from other donors' samples.

CDR3 region: CASSLWAGRNTGELFF. CDR3 in DNA: TGTGCCAGCAGCTTATGGGCCGGCCGGAACACCGGGGAGCTGTTTTTT. The chain joins TRBV7-9 to TRBJ2-2; no firm D call. This CDR3 is 16 amino acids long. In germline, CDR1 is SEHNR, CDR2 FQNEAQ (reference sequence). Trimming stripped 2 bases from V and 1 base from J, with 11 bases between.